The 10 T cell receptor beta chains given below trace back to one sample, sequenced in a study of shared clonotypes between healthy human individuals. Assay: immunoSEQ multiplex PCR; the TCRdb copy retains only in-frame clones and omits some. The data contain approximately 480,000 clones, roughly 85% of them singletons. Sequenced input: PBMCs. The receptors derive from a woman aged 40 to 50 in good health. Some clones in this sample may be carry-over from other donors' samples.

With regard to this clone: At the DNA level, this CDR3 is encoded by other sequences in the same sample as well. The chain couples TRBV7-2 to TRBJ2-5; D remains unclear. The V and J ends lost 5 bases and 3 bases respectively, with 4 bases between them. CDR1 SGHTA and CDR2 FQGNSA come from the germline V gene. CDR3 size: 11 residues. The chain's CDR3 is CASSPKETQYF. CDR3 sequence (DNA): TGTGCCAGCAGCCCGAAAGAGACCCAGTACTTC.

The chain has TRBV19 and TRBJ2-3; maybe TRBD2 (6 bases). The CDR3 has 17 residues. Trimming removed 1 base from V and 0 bases from J, with 14 bases in between. Germline CDR1 and CDR2: LNHDA and SQIVND (reference sequence). Here the CDR3 reads CASSIGGGTPSTDTQYF. Here the CDR3 DNA reads TGTGCCAGTAGTATAGGTGGCGGGACCCCTAGCACAGATACGCAGTATTTT.

Concerning this clone: Only one base separates this from a far larger clonotype, so it likely reflects a read error. The chain carries TRBV11-2 and TRBJ1-2; weak D call: TRBD1 (6 bases). This CDR3 has 14 amino acids. The germline CDR1 and CDR2 sequences are SGHAT and FQNNGV. Trimming took 0 bases from V and 3 from J, leaving 8 bases between them. Here the CDR3 DNA reads TGTGCCAGCAGCTTAGATACAGGGTACTATGGCTACACCTTC. It yields the protein CASSLDTGYYGYTF.

This clone was observed a handful of times. The chain joins TRBV2 to TRBJ2-3; D is ambiguous. The germline CDR1 and CDR2 sequences are SNHLY and FYNNEI. This CDR3 is 14 amino acids long. V was pared by 3 bases and J by 2 bases, with 9 bases between. DNA for the CDR3: TGTGCCAGCAGTGATACCTTGATCACAGATACGCAGTATTTT. As protein: CASSDTLITDTQYF.

The chain's CDR3 is CASEQGGSNEKLFF. Here the CDR3 DNA reads TGTGCCAGCGAACAGGGGGGATCTAATGAAAAACTGTTTTTT. The V and J genes are TRBV2 and TRBJ1-4; 8 nucleotides line up with TRBD1. CDR3 length: 14 residues. The germline V gene has CDR1 SNHLY and CDR2 FYNNEI. With 8 bases clipped from V and 3 bases from J, the junction kept 5 bases outside the gene matches.

V gene TRBV7-8 combines with J gene TRBJ2-7; tentatively, D is TRBD1 or TRBD2 (5 bases each). With 1 base removed from V and 7 bases from J, the gap between germline ends came to 14 bases. CDR1 and CDR2 (germline): SGHVS, FQNEAQ. The CDR3 extends over 14 amino acids. The CDR3 DNA is TGTGCCAGCAGCTTAGACGGGGCCCCTAGGGAGCAGTACTTC. As protein: CASSLDGAPREQYF. Based on the CDR3 plus reference TRBV7-8 and TRBJ2-7, the full variable domain is GAGVSQSPRYKVAKRGQDVALRCDPISGHVSLFWYQQALGQGPEFLTYFQNEAQLDKSGLPSDRFFAERPEGSVSTLKIQRTQQEDSAVYLCASSLDGAPREQYFGPGTRLTVT.

The CDR3 nucleotides are TGTGCCAGCAGGTGGAGGGTCCGGGTAGCGGGAGCCTACGAGCAGTACTTC. It translates to CASRWRVRVAGAYEQYF. The chain recombines TRBV6-4 with TRBJ2-7; the match to TRBD2 covers 9 bases. Losses at the gene ends were 6 bases for V and 2 bases for J; bases not matched to a gene: 14. The germline V gene has CDR1 MRHNA and CDR2 SNTAGT. The CDR3 spans 17 residues.

The chain recombines TRBV14 with TRBJ1-2; no clear D gene. V lost 3 bases and J 4 bases, leaving 9 bases between the germline ends. Germline lookup yields CDR1 SGHDN and CDR2 FVKESK. The CDR3 consists of 13 residues. CDR3 loop: CASSQGASYGYTF. CDR3 bases: TGTGCCAGCAGCCAGGGTGCCTCCTATGGCTACACCTTC. Supplemented by reference TRBV14 and TRBJ1-2, the full variable domain reads EAGVTQFPSHSVIEKGQTVTLRCDPISGHDNLYWYRRVMGKEIKFLLHFVKESKQDESGMPNNRFLAERTGGTYSTLKVQPAELEDSGVYFCASSQGASYGYTFGSGTRLTVV.

In the case of this clone: This CDR3 is also generated by other DNA sequences in the sample. This chain links TRBV11-2 with TRBJ2-5; possibly TRBD2 for D (6 bases). The CDR3 loop spans 13 amino acids. V was shortened by 3 bases and J by 1 base, with 6 bases between the two germline ends. Germline loops: CDR1 SGHAT, CDR2 FQNNGV. This chain's CDR3 is CASSFSGQETQYF. The CDR3 DNA reads as TGTGCCAGCAGCTTTAGCGGCCAAGAGACCCAGTACTTC.

The chain carries TRBV28 and TRBJ2-1; 7 bases map to TRBD2. CDR1 and CDR2 (germline): MDHEN, SYDVKM. There are 12 residues in the CDR3. J was trimmed by 14 bases and V by 3 bases; bases with no gene match: 7. CDR3 protein: CASSFPGLVEFF. CDR3 nucleotide sequence: TGTGCCAGCAGTTTCCCCGGACTAGTAGAGTTCTTC.